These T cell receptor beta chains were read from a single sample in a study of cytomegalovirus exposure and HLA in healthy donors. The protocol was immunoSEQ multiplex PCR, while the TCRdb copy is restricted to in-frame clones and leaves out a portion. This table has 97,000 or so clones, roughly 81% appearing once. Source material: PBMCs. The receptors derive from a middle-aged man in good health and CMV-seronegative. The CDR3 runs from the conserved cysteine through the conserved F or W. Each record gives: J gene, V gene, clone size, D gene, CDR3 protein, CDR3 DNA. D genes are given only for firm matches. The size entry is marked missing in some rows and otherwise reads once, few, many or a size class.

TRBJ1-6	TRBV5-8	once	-	CASSPQVFGRSYNSPLHF	TGTGCCAGCAGCCCGCAGGTTTTCGGAAGATCCTATAATTCACCCCTCCACTTT
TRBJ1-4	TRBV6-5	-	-	CASSPTPTNEKLFF	TGTGCCAGCAGTCCGACACCAACTAATGAAAAACTGTTTTTT
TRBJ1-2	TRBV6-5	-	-	CASSYSNPGVGGYTF	TGTGCCAGCAGTTACTCGAATCCGGGGGTTGGAGGCTACACCTTC
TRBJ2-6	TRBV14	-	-	CASGTLSSGANVLTF	TGTGCCAGTGGGACACTGAGCTCTGGGGCCAACGTCCTGACTTTC
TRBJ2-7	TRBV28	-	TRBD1	CASSPPGQDPTSYEQYF	TGTGCCAGCAGTCCCCCGGGACAGGATCCGACATCGTACGAGCAGTACTTC
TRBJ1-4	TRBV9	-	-	CASSVAGDEYEKLFF	TGTGCCAGCAGCGTAGCGGGAGACGAGTATGAAAAACTGTTTTTT
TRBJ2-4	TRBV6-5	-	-	CARSPKTVNSIQYF	TGTGCCCGCAGTCCAAAGACAGTAAACAGCATTCAGTACTTC
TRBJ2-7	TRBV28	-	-	CASSLAGLGSYEQYF	TGTGCCAGCAGTTTAGCAGGGCTGGGATCCTACGAGCAGTACTTC
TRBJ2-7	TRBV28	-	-	CASSFGDYEQYF	TGTGCCAGCAGTTTTGGAGACTACGAGCAGTACTTC
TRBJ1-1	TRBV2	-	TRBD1	CASSPTLIGDRGREAFF	TGTGCCAGCAGTCCAACCTTAATAGGGGACAGGGGGCGTGAAGCTTTCTTT
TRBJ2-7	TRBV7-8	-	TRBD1	CASSLWTGSYEQYF	TGTGCCAGCAGCTTATGGACAGGATCCTACGAGCAGTACTTC
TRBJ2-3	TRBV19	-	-	CASSIGGAPDTQYF	TGTGCCAGTAGTATTGGAGGGGCCCCAGATACGCAGTATTTT
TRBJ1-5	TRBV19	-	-	CASSTSEYSNQPQHF	TGTGCCAGTAGTACCAGCGAATATAGCAATCAGCCCCAGCATTTT
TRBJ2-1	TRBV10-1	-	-	CASSESRQPLISSYNEQFF	TGCGCCAGCAGTGAGTCGCGACAGCCGTTAATAAGCTCCTACAATGAGCAGTTCTTC
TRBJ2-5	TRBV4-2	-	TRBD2	CASSPRGGSGVETQYF	TGTGCCAGCAGCCCGCGGGGGGGTAGCGGGGTGGAGACCCAGTACTTC
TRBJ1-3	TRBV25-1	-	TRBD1	CASRETGRLLGNTIYF	TGTGCCAGCAGGGAGACAGGGCGGCTACTCGGAAACACCATATATTTT
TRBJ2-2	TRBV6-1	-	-	CASSGRGRGGAGELFF	TGTGCCAGCAGTGGACGGGGGCGGGGAGGGGCCGGGGAGCTGTTTTTT
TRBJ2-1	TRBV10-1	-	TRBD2	CASSVGTSGVRNEQFF	TGCGCCAGCAGTGTAGGTACTAGCGGGGTACGCAATGAGCAGTTCTTC
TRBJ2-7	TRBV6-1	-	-	CASSGTGTLSYEQYF	TGTGCCAGCAGTGGCACCGGGACACTCTCCTACGAGCAGTACTTC
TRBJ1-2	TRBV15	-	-	CATSRDLGAAGYTF	TGTGCCACCAGCAGAGATCTGGGAGCGGCTGGCTACACCTTC
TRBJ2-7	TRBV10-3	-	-	CAISELLMSSYEQYF	TGTGCCATCAGTGAGTTACTGATGAGCTCCTACGAGCAGTACTTC
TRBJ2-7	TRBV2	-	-	CASSDGWIQYF	TGTGCCAGCAGCGACGGGTGGATTCAGTACTTC
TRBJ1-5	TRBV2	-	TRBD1	CASSRQGPGQPQHF	TGTGCCAGCAGTCGACAGGGCCCGGGTCAGCCCCAGCATTTT
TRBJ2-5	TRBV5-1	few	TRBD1	CASSGQGGGETQYF	TGCGCCAGCAGCGGACAGGGTGGGGGAGAGACCCAGTACTTC
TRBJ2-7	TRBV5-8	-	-	CASTPRGFTLDEQYF	TGTGCCAGCACCCCCCGGGGATTCACTCTCGACGAGCAGTACTTC
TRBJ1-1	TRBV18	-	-	CASSREEATEAFF	TGTGCCAGCTCCCGGGAGGAAGCGACTGAAGCTTTCTTT
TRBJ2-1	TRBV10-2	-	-	CASSEQGLYNEQFF	TGCGCCAGCAGTGAGCAGGGGCTCTACAATGAGCAGTTCTTC
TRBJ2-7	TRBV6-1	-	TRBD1	CASSRDRVIHEQYF	TGTGCCAGCAGCCGGGACAGGGTAATCCACGAGCAGTACTTC
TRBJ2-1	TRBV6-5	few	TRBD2	CASAPTRGGYNEQFF	TGTGCCAGCGCCCCTACCCGGGGGGGCTACAATGAGCAGTTCTTC
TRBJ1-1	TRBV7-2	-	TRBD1	CASSPGTGGNTEAFF	TGTGCCAGCAGCCCCGGGACAGGGGGGAACACTGAAGCTTTCTTT
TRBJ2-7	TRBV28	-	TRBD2	CASRLSSGDEQYF	TGTGCCAGCAGATTATCTAGCGGGGACGAGCAGTACTTC
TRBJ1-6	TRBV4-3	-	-	CASSQGQTPNSPLHF	TGCGCCAGCAGCCAAGGACAGACTCCTAATTCACCCCTCCACTTT
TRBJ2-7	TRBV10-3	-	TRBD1	CAISETPGTGNEQYF	TGTGCCATCAGTGAGACCCCCGGGACAGGGAACGAGCAGTACTTC
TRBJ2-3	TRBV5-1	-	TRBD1	CASSLGWDRSADTQYF	TGCGCCAGCAGCTTGGGGTGGGACAGGTCAGCAGATACGCAGTATTTT
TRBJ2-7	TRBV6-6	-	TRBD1	CASRGTGEYEQYF	TGTGCCAGCAGGGGCACAGGGGAGTACGAGCAGTACTTC
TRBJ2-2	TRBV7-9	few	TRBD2	CASSLGLAGAANTGELFF	TGTGCCAGCAGCTTAGGACTAGCGGGGGCAGCGAACACCGGGGAGCTGTTTTTT
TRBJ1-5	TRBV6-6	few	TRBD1	CASRHDRAPNQPQHF	TGTGCCAGCAGACATGACAGGGCACCAAATCAGCCCCAGCATTTT
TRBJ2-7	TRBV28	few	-	CASSLFGTPYEQYF	TGTGCCAGCAGTTTATTTGGGACACCCTACGAGCAGTACTTC
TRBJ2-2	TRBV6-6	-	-	CASSLGQGRTGELFF	TGTGCCAGCAGTTTGGGGCAGGGGCGGACCGGGGAGCTGTTTTTT
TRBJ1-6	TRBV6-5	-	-	CASSYRDKISPLHF	TGTGCCAGCAGTTACCGGGACAAAATTTCACCCCTCCACTTT
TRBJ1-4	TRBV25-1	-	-	CASSELLYGEKLFF	TGTGCCAGCAGTGAATTACTTTACGGGGAAAAACTGTTTTTT
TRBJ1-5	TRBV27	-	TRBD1	CASSSGQGAFQPQHF	TGTGCCAGCAGTTCTGGACAGGGGGCATTTCAGCCCCAGCATTTT
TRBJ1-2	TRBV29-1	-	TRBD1	CSVGVGGTYGYTF	TGCAGCGTTGGTGTAGGGGGCACCTATGGCTACACCTTC
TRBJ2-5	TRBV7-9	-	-	CASSYEAIQETQYF	TGTGCCAGCAGCTACGAAGCTATCCAAGAGACCCAGTACTTC
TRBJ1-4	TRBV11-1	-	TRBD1	CASSRDRGGEKLFF	TGTGCCAGCAGCCGAGACAGGGGAGGAGAAAAACTGTTTTTT
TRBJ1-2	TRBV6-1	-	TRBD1	CASIPGQGAPGYTF	TGTGCCAGCATCCCGGGACAGGGGGCTCCTGGCTACACCTTC
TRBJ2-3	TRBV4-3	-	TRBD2	CASSPGGGDTQYF	TGCGCCAGCAGCCCGGGGGGTGGCGATACGCAGTATTTT
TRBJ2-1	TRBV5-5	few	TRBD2	CASSRLAGGYNEQFF	TGTGCCAGCAGCAGACTAGCGGGGGGGTACAATGAGCAGTTCTTC
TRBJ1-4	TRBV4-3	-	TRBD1	CASSPGDRDNEKLFF	TGCGCCAGCAGCCCCGGGGACAGGGATAATGAAAAACTGTTTTTT
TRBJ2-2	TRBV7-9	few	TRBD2	CASSLEGTSHGELFF	TGTGCCAGCAGCTTAGAAGGGACTAGCCACGGGGAGCTGTTTTTT
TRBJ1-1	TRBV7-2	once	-	CASSFSLLNTEAFF	TGTGCCAGCAGCTTTTCCCTATTGAACACTGAAGCTTTCTTT